These 29 T cell receptor beta chains were sequenced from one sample in a study of radiation and T cells in renal cell carcinoma. Stated time point: blood 2 weeks post-SBRT. Treatment indicated: 15 Gy SBRT to primary tumor, nephrectomy 4 weeks later. Sequenced by immunoSEQ multiplex PCR; TCRdb stores in-frame clones only, minus some. The sample gives more than 95,000 clones, around 81% of which show up once; 5% to 6.5% is in the top ten. Sequenced material: blood, taken from a patient whose treatment included radiotherapy and nephrectomy. All receptors come from a middle-aged man with renal cell carcinoma.

The chain has TRBV19 and TRBJ1-2, with D perhaps TRBD1 (5 bases). Germline loops: CDR1 LNHDA, CDR2 SQIVND (reference sequence). V was trimmed by 5 bases and J by 4 bases, leaving 17 bases between them. The CDR3 consists of 15 residues. DNA for the CDR3: TGTGCCAGTAGTTCAGCGGAGGGGCCGCGCTATGGCTACACCTTC. Protein product: CASSSAEGPRYGYTF.

The V gene is TRBV2, the J gene TRBJ2-3; a weak D match, TRBD2 (5 bases). The CDR3 is 16 residues long. The V end was cut by 4 bases, the J end by 2 bases, with 16 bases between. Per the germline V gene, CDR1 is SNHLY and CDR2 is FYNNEI. The CDR3 sequence: CASSGFGGDFTDTQYF. The CDR3 coding sequence is TGTGCCAGCAGTGGTTTTGGAGGAGACTTCACAGATACGCAGTATTTT.

The rearrangement joins TRBV5-1 to TRBJ2-5; D gene uncertain. Germline-derived CDR1 and CDR2 are SGHRS and YFSETQ. The V gene lost 0 bases and the J gene lost 5 bases, with 14 bases spanning the gap. This CDR3 comprises 15 residues. CDR3 in DNA: TGCGCCAGCAGCTTGGCCTGGGCTTTATCGGAGACCCAGTACTTC. Protein sequence: CASSLAWALSETQYF.

The V and J genes are TRBV7-9 and TRBJ2-7; 7 bases map to TRBD1. This CDR3 spans 15 amino acids. The V gene's germline CDR1 is SEHNR and CDR2 FQNEAQ (reference sequence). The ends lost 5 bases at V and 2 bases at J; junction bases unmatched: 9. CDR3 region: CASSGGGQAAYEQYF. The CDR3 DNA is TGTGCCAGCAGCGGAGGCGGACAGGCCGCCTACGAGCAGTACTTC.

The J gene is TRBJ1-2, the V gene TRBV7-2; 9 bases map to TRBD1. The germline gives CDR1 SGHTA, CDR2 FQGNSA. The CDR3 covers 15 residues. V shed 1 base and J 5 bases; nucleotides not matched to a gene: 5. The CDR3 is CASSLVPGQGYGYTF. Here the CDR3 DNA reads TGTGCCAGCAGCTTAGTCCCGGGACAGGGATATGGCTACACCTTC.

V and J are TRBV29-1 and TRBJ1-2, with D perhaps TRBD1 (5 bases). This CDR3 has 13 amino acids. V was cut by 4 bases and J by 3 bases, with 12 bases left in between. The germline V gene encodes CDR1 SQVTM and CDR2 ANQGSEA. The DNA of the CDR3 is TGCAGCGTTGTTTCGGGGGTGGACTATGGCTACACCTTC. It is translated as CSVVSGVDYGYTF.

This rearrangement joins TRBV5-4 to TRBJ2-7; D perhaps matches TRBD1 (6 bases). The ends were cut back, 1 base at V and 0 bases at J, with 11 bases in the middle. Germline V lookup: CDR1 SGHNT, CDR2 YYREEE (reference sequence). The CDR3 is 15 residues long. In nucleotides, the CDR3 is TGTGCCAGCAGCTTGACGACAGGACCCTCCTACGAGCAGTACTTC. Encoded protein: CASSLTTGPSYEQYF.

This clone occurred once. V gene TRBV18 combines with J gene TRBJ2-2; D might be TRBD1 or TRBD2, each matching 5 bases. Trimming pared 6 bases from V and 0 bases from J, leaving 11 bases between. The CDR3 contains 15 residues. Germline CDR1 and CDR2: KGHSH and LQKENI. For the CDR3, the DNA is TGTGCCAGCTCGATGAGGGGAGCGAACACCGGGGAGCTGTTTTTT. Protein: CASSMRGANTGELFF.

V is TRBV2 and J is TRBJ1-2; TRBD1 aligns across 9 bases. Looked up from germline, CDR1 is SNHLY and CDR2 is FYNNEI. The CDR3 has 19 residues. J was trimmed by 3 bases and V by 3 bases; bases with no gene match: 17. CDR3 protein: CASSDFRTGQGAWHYGYTF. CDR3 sequence (DNA): TGTGCCAGCAGTGATTTTCGGACGGGACAGGGCGCGTGGCACTATGGCTACACCTTC.

V is TRBV5-1 and J is TRBJ2-5; D tentatively reads TRBD1 or TRBD2 (5 bases each). This CDR3 region has 17 residues. V was shortened by 4 bases and J by 5 bases, with 24 bases between the two germline ends. In germline, CDR1 is SGHRS, CDR2 YFSETQ. DNA of the CDR3: TGCGCCAGCAGCCCTGCGATAGGGGACCAAAGGATCGAGACCCAGTACTTC. It is translated as CASSPAIGDQRIETQYF.

This chain joins TRBV7-9 and TRBJ1-2; the match to TRBD1 covers 9 bases. Germline V lookup: CDR1 SEHNR, CDR2 FQNEAQ (reference sequence). The CDR3 totals 14 residues. Trimming at V came to 5 bases and at J to 8 bases, leaving 9 bases not matched to a gene. CDR3 sequence (DNA): TGTGCCAGCAGCATACCAACAGGGGGCCGGGGCTACACCTTC. It yields the protein CASSIPTGGRGYTF. The variable domain in full, completed from reference TRBV7-9 and TRBJ1-2, reads DTGVSQNPRHKITKRGQNVTFRCDPISEHNRLYWYRQTLGQGPEFLTYFQNEAQLEKSRLLSDRFSAERPKGSFSTLEIQRTEQGDSAMYLCASSIPTGGRGYTFGSGTRLTVV.

The chain combines TRBV5-1 with TRBJ2-3; no reliable D call. Trimming removed 1 base at V and 0 bases at J, with 9 bases between. The CDR3 is 15 amino acids. Per the germline V gene, CDR1 is SGHRS and CDR2 is YFSETQ. CDR3 sequence: CASSLHHTSTDTQYF. CDR3 coding DNA: TGCGCCAGCAGCTTGCATCATACTAGCACAGATACGCAGTATTTT.

The gene calls are TRBV7-8 and TRBJ1-1; possible D gene TRBD1, 5 bases. V was clipped by 3 bases and J by 3 bases, with 11 bases between them. The germline CDR1 and CDR2 sequences are SGHVS and FQNEAQ. The CDR3 sequence is 14 residues long. CDR3 nucleotide sequence: TGTGCCAGCAGCTTTTTAGTGGGGGACACTGAAGCTTTCTTT. Protein sequence: CASSFLVGDTEAFF.

This clone was observed a handful of times. This sequence joins TRBV5-1 and TRBJ2-4; possibly TRBD2 for D (5 bases). The CDR3 has 14 amino acids. V was trimmed by 2 bases and J by 7 bases, leaving 13 bases between them. Germline V gene data show CDR1 as SGHRS and CDR2 as YFSETQ. The CDR3 loop reads CASSFSEASNIQYF. The CDR3 nucleotides are TGCGCCAGCAGCTTTTCGGAGGCATCCAACATTCAGTACTTC.

Notes on this clone: Additional DNA sequences in this sample encode the identical CDR3. The J gene is TRBJ1-3, the V gene TRBV6-5; D remains ambiguous. The CDR3 is made up of 14 amino acids. The V end was cut by 0 bases, the J end by 1 base, with 4 bases between. Germline V gene sequence: CDR1 MNHEY, CDR2 SVGAGI. As DNA, the CDR3 is TGTGCCAGCAGTTACTCAGGGTCTGGAAACACCATATATTTT. Translation gives CASSYSGSGNTIYF.

The rearrangement joins TRBV19 to TRBJ2-7; D ambiguous. CDR1 LNHDA and CDR2 SQIVND come from the germline V gene (reference sequence). Trimming took off 5 bases at V and 6 bases at J, with 17 bases between the two ends. The CDR3 spans 14 residues. The CDR3 sequence is CASSAVHIGSEQYF. CDR3 nucleotides: TGTGCCAGTAGTGCAGTTCACATCGGGTCCGAGCAGTACTTC.

The chain has TRBV5-3 and TRBJ2-1, with 14 bases matching TRBD2. TRBV5-3 carries the ORF label, with uncertain function. CDR3 length equals 17 residues. V lost 4 bases to trimming and J lost 8 bases; unmatched junction nucleotides: 11. The CDR3, as DNA: TGTGCCAGAAGCCGAGAAAGGGGACTAGCGGGAGCGTATGAGCAGTTCTTC. Protein product: CARSRERGLAGAYEQFF.

The chain is built from TRBV6-5 and TRBJ2-1; 7 bases fit TRBD2. With V trimmed by 4 bases and J by 10 bases, 7 bases remained unmatched. This CDR3 contains 13 residues. CDR1 MNHEY and CDR2 SVGAGI come from the germline V gene. The CDR3 here is CASSSGLRWEQFF. The CDR3 region has the DNA TGTGCCAGCAGTTCGGGACTACGGTGGGAGCAGTTCTTC.

The V and J genes are TRBV14 and TRBJ2-7; TRBD1 matches at 8 bases. CDR3 length: 18 residues. From germline, CDR1 is SGHDN and CDR2 FVKESK. Unmatched junction bases numbered 18, after V lost 3 bases and J lost 5 bases. CDR3 bases: TGTGCCAGCAGCCAGACAGGGGCCGCGTCCCACCCGACCAACGAGCAGTACTTC. It codes for CASSQTGAASHPTNEQYF. Full variable domain (missing parts from reference TRBV14 and TRBJ2-7): EAGVTQFPSHSVIEKGQTVTLRCDPISGHDNLYWYRRVMGKEIKFLLHFVKESKQDESGMPNNRFLAERTGGTYSTLKVQPAELEDSGVYFCASSQTGAASHPTNEQYFGPGTRLTVT.

The rearrangement joins TRBV7-2 to TRBJ1-2; the D gene is possibly TRBD1 (5 bases). Germline CDR1 is SGHTA and CDR2 is FQGNSA. The CDR3 totals 16 residues. V was clipped by 2 bases and J by 0 bases, with 13 bases between them. In DNA, the CDR3 is TGTGCCAGCAGCTTAAGCCAGGGTCCCGCTAACTATGGCTACACCTTC. Encoded protein: CASSLSQGPANYGYTF. The full variable domain, completed using reference TRBV7-2 and TRBJ1-2, is GAGVSQSPSNKVTEKGKDVELRCDPISGHTALYWYRQSLGQGLEFLIYFQGNSAPDKSGLPSDRFSAERTGGSVSTLTIQRTQQEDSAVYLCASSLSQGPANYGYTFGSGTRLTVV.

V gene TRBV19 combines with J gene TRBJ1-1; perhaps TRBD1 as D (5 bases). The CDR3 loop spans 14 amino acids. Trimming shortened V by 3 bases and J by 7 bases, and 15 bases separated the two germline ends. Per the germline V gene, CDR1 is LNHDA and CDR2 is SQIVND (reference sequence). The CDR3 DNA reads TGTGCCAGTAGTATCCCCTGGGGGAGCAATGAAGCTTTCTTT. Translating gives CASSIPWGSNEAFF.

The chain links TRBV4-1 to TRBJ2-1, with TRBD2 identical over 7 bases. This CDR3 contains 16 residues. Trimming cost V 4 bases and J 0 bases; bases outside gene matches: 6. Germline V gene lookup returns CDR1 MGHRA and CDR2 YSYEKL. CDR3 coding DNA: TGCGCCAGCAGCCCGACGCTAGCGGACTCCTACAATGAGCAGTTCTTC. This gives the protein CASSPTLADSYNEQFF.

This sequence joins TRBV6-5 and TRBJ2-5, with 7 bases that match TRBD1. Per the germline V gene, CDR1 is MNHEY and CDR2 is SVGAGI. V trimming: 6 bases; J trimming: 5 bases; junction bases outside the gene matches: 9. The CDR3 extends over 14 amino acids. CDR3: CASRPGTASETQYF. In DNA form, the CDR3 reads TGTGCCAGCAGACCTGGGACAGCCTCGGAGACCCAGTACTTC.

The V and J genes are TRBV18 and TRBJ1-1, with unresolved D. The V gene's germline CDR1 is KGHSH and CDR2 LQKENI. V lost 0 bases and J lost 1, with 15 bases in between. The CDR3 has 17 amino acids. The CDR3 coding sequence is TGTGCCAGCTCACCACCCCCGTCGGCAGAAAAGAACACTGAAGCTTTCTTT. Its translation is CASSPPPSAEKNTEAFF.

J is TRBJ2-7 and V is TRBV5-1; the D gene could be TRBD1 or TRBD2 (5 bases each). Between the trimmed V and J ends, which lost 0 bases and 6 bases, there was a span of 19 bases. The CDR3 has 16 amino acids. Germline V gene data show CDR1 as SGHRS and CDR2 as YFSETQ. The CDR3 is CASSLGGAREFGEQYF. The DNA for the CDR3 is TGCGCCAGCAGCTTGGGAGGGGCCAGGGAGTTTGGCGAGCAGTACTTC.

The chain couples TRBV4-2 to TRBJ2-3; 11 bases align to TRBD2. V lost 2 bases, J lost 4 bases, and 20 bases stayed unmatched. This CDR3 contains 21 residues. From germline, CDR1 is LGHNA and CDR2 YNFKEQ. CDR3 residues: CASSQRKTSGTVEGFPDTQYF. The CDR3 nucleotides read TGTGCCAGCAGCCAACGAAAGACTAGCGGGACGGTGGAAGGATTTCCAGATACGCAGTATTTT.

The rearrangement links TRBV9 to TRBJ1-6; D uncertain. This CDR3 has 12 residues. V was trimmed by 4 bases and J by 8 bases, leaving 7 bases between them. CDR1 and CDR2 from the germline V gene are SGDLS and YYNGEE. This CDR3 is CASSSGDSPLHF. The CDR3 DNA follows: TGTGCCAGCAGCTCCGGCGATTCACCCCTCCACTTT.

The chain joins TRBV5-1 to TRBJ2-5; 8 positions match TRBD1. Germline trimming cut 1 base from V and 5 bases from J; bases unmatched to any gene: 7. CDR3 length: 15 amino acids. Germline V gene sequence: CDR1 SGHRS, CDR2 YFSETQ. This CDR3 reads CASSLLQGARETQYF. The CDR3 DNA reads TGCGCCAGCAGCTTGCTGCAGGGGGCGCGTGAGACCCAGTACTTC.

This chain uses TRBV4-3 with TRBJ2-1; 15 bases are shared with TRBD2. J lost 9 bases, V lost 2 bases, and 11 bases had no gene match. Per germline, CDR1 LGHNA and CDR2 YSLEER. The CDR3 is 18 amino acids. CDR3 residues: CASSQRTSGGAGAPEQFF. DNA for the CDR3: TGCGCCAGCAGCCAACGGACTAGCGGGGGGGCCGGGGCTCCTGAGCAGTTCTTC.